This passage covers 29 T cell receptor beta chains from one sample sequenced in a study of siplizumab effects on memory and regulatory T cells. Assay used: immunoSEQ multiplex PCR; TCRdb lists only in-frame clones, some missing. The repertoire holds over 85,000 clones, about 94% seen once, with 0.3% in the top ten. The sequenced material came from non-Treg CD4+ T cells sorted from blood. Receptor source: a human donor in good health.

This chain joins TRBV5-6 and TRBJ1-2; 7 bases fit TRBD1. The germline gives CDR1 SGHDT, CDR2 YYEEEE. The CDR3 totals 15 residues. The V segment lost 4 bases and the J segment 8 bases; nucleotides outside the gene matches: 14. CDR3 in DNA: TGTGCCAGCAGCAAAAAGGACAGGCCCAACCTAGGCTACACCTTC. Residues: CASSKKDRPNLGYTF.

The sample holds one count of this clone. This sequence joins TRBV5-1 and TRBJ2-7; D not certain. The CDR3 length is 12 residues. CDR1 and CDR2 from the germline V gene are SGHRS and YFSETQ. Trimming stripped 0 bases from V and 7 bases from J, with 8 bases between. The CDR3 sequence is CASSLAGGEQYF. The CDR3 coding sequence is TGCGCCAGCAGCTTGGCAGGTGGGGAGCAGTACTTC. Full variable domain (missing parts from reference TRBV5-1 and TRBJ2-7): KAGVTQTPRYLIKTRGQQVTLSCSPISGHRSVSWYQQTPGQGLQFLFEYFSETQRNKGNFPGRFSGRQFSNSRSEMNVSTLELGDSALYLCASSLAGGEQYFGPGTRLTVT.

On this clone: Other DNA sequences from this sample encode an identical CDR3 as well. The CDR3 bases are TGCGCCAGCAGCTTGACAGGGACCTACGAGCAGTACTTC. The encoded protein is CASSLTGTYEQYF. V is TRBV5-1 and J is TRBJ2-7; D is perhaps TRBD1 (6 bases). Germline assignment: CDR1 SGHRS and CDR2 YFSETQ. V was trimmed by 1 base and J by 2 bases, leaving 7 bases between them. This CDR3 region has 13 residues.

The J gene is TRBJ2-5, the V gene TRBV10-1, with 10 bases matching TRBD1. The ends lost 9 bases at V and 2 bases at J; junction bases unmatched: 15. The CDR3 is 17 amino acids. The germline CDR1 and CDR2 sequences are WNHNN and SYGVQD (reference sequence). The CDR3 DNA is TGCGCCAGGGGACAGGGGAACTTTCTAGGGCGTCAAGAGACCCAGTACTTC. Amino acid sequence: CARGQGNFLGRQETQYF.

CDR3 sequence: CASSATRGLGSPLHF. The CDR3 nucleotides are TGTGCCAGCAGCGCCACGAGGGGGTTAGGGTCACCCCTCCACTTT. J is TRBJ1-6 and V is TRBV9; D is perhaps TRBD1 (6 bases). The CDR3 totals 15 residues. Trimming shortened V by 3 bases and J by 10 bases, and 17 bases separated the two germline ends. The germline V gene encodes CDR1 SGDLS and CDR2 YYNGEE.

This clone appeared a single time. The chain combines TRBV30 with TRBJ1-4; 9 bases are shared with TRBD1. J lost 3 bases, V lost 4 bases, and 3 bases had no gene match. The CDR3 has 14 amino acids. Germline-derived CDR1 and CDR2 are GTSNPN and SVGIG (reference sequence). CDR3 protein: CAWNGQGPNEKLFF. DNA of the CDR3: TGTGCCTGGAATGGACAGGGGCCTAATGAAAAACTGTTTTTT.

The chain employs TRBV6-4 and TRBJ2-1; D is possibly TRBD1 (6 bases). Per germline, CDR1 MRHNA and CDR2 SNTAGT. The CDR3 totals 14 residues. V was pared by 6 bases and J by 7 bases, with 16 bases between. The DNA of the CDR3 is TGTGCCAGCAGCCGGGACACGGTAGTTAATGAGCAGTTCTTC. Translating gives CASSRDTVVNEQFF.

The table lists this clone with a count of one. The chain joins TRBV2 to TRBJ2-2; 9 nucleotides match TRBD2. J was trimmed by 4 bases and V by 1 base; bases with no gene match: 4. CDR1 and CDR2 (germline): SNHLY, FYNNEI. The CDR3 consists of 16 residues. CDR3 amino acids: CASSEVAGDVTGELFF. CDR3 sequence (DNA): TGTGCCAGCAGTGAAGTAGCGGGAGACGTCACCGGGGAGCTGTTTTTT.

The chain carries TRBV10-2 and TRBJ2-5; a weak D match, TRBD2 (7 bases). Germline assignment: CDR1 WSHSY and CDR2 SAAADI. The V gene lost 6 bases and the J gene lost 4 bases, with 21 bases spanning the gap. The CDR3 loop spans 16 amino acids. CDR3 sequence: CASRPPGAGAGETQYF. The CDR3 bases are TGCGCCAGCAGGCCGCCGGGGGCGGGGGCGGGAGAGACCCAGTACTTC.

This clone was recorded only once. As DNA, the CDR3 is TGTGCCAGCAGCGGGCAGGGGGGACAGGGCTACGAGCAGTACTTC. Encoded protein: CASSGQGGQGYEQYF. V gene TRBV7-9 combines with J gene TRBJ2-7; 9 nucleotides line up with TRBD1. V shed 5 bases and J 3 bases; nucleotides not matched to a gene: 8. CDR1 and CDR2 from the germline V gene are SEHNR and FQNEAQ (reference sequence). The CDR3 extends over 15 amino acids.

The CDR3 region is CASSLVGGLAGGEQFF. As DNA, the CDR3 is TGTGCCAGCAGCTTGGTAGGCGGCCTAGCGGGCGGTGAGCAGTTCTTC. J is TRBJ2-1 and V is TRBV5-4, with 8 positions matching TRBD2. With V trimmed by 0 bases and J by 9 bases, 11 bases remained unmatched. CDR3 length equals 16 residues. Germline V gives CDR1 SGHNT, CDR2 YYREEE (reference sequence).

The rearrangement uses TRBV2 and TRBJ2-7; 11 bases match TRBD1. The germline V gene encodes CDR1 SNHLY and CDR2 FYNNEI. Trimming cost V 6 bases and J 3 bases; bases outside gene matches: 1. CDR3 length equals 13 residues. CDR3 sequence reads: CASRGTGGYEQYF. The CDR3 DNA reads TGTGCCAGCAGAGGGACAGGGGGCTACGAGCAGTACTTC.

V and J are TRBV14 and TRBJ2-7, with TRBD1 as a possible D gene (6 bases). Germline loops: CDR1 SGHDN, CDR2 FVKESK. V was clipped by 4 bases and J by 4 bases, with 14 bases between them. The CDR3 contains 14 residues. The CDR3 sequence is CASSLLGGRYEQYF. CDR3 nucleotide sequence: TGTGCCAGCAGCCTTCTAGGGGGTCGGTACGAGCAGTACTTC.

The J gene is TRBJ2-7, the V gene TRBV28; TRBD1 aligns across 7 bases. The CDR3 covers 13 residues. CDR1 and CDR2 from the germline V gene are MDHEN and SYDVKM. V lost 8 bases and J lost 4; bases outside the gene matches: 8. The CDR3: CASLIQGTYEQYF. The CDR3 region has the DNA TGTGCCAGCTTGATACAGGGGACATACGAGCAGTACTTC.

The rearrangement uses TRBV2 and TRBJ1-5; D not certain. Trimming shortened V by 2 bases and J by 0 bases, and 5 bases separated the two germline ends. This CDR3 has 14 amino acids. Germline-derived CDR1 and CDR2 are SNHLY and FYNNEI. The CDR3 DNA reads TGTGCCAGCAGTGAACGGTATAGCAATCAGCCCCAGCATTTT. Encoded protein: CASSERYSNQPQHF.

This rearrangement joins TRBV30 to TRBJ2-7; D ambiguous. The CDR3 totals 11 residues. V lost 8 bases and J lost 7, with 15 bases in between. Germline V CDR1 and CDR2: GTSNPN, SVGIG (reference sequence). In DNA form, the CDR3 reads TGTGCCGGGGAAAGAAACGGGGAGCAGTACTTC. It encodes CAGERNGEQYF.

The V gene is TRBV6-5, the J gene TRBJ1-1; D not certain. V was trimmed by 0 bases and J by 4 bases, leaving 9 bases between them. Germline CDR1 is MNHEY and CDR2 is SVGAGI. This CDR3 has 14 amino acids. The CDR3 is CASSYSLGGTEAFF. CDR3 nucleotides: TGTGCCAGCAGTTACTCCCTGGGTGGCACTGAAGCTTTCTTT.

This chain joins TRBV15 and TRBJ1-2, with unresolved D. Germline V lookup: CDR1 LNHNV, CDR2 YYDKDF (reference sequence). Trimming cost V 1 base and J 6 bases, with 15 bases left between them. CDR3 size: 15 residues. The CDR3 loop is CATSRGLTPSDGYTF. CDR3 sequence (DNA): TGTGCCACCAGCAGAGGACTTACCCCATCGGATGGCTACACCTTC. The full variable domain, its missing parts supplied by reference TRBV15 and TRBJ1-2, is DAMVIQNPRYQVTQFGKPVTLSCSQTLNHNVMYWYQQKSSQAPKLLFHYYDKDFNNEADTPDNFQSRRPNTSFCFLDIRSPGLGDTAMYLCATSRGLTPSDGYTFGSGTRLTVV.

The CDR3 DNA follows: TGTGCCAGCAGCGCTCTAGCGGACCACTACAATGAGCAGTTCTTC. Its protein product is CASSALADHYNEQFF. The genes are TRBV9 and TRBJ2-1, with 7 nucleotides matching TRBD2. The CDR3 extends over 15 amino acids. The trim removed 3 bases at V and 3 bases at J, leaving 6 bases unmatched. CDR1 and CDR2 from the germline V gene are SGDLS and YYNGEE.

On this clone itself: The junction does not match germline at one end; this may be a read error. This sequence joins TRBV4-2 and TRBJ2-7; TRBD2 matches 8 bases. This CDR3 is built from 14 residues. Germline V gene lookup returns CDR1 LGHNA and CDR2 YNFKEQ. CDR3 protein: CASSQGTSSHEQYF. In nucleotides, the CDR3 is TGTGCCAGCAGCCAAGGGACTAGCTCCCACGAGCAGTACTTC.

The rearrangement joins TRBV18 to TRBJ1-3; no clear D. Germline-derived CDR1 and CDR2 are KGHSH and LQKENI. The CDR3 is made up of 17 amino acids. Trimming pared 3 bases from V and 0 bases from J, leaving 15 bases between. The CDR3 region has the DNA TGTGCCAGCTCACCCCCATTGGTCGTGCTCTCTGGAAACACCATATATTTT. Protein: CASSPPLVVLSGNTIYF.

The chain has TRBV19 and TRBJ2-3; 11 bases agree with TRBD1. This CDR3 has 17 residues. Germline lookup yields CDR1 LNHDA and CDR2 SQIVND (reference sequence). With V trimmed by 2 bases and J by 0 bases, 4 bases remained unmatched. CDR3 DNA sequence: TGTGCCAGTAGTATACGGACAGGGGGCGGAAGCACAGATACGCAGTATTTT. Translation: CASSIRTGGGSTDTQYF.

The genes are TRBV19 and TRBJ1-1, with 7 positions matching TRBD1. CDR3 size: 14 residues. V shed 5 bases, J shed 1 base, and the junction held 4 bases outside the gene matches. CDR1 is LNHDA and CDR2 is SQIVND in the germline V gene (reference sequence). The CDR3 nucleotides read TGTGCCAGTAGTTTACAGGGGAGGAACACTGAAGCTTTCTTT. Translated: CASSLQGRNTEAFF.

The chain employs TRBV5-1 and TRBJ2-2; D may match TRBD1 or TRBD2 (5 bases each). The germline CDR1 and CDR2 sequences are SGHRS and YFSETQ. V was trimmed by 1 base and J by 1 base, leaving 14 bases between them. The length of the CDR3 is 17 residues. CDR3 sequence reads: CASSLFRDGLNTGELFF. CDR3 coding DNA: TGCGCCAGCAGCTTGTTTCGGGACGGCCTGAACACCGGGGAGCTGTTTTTT.

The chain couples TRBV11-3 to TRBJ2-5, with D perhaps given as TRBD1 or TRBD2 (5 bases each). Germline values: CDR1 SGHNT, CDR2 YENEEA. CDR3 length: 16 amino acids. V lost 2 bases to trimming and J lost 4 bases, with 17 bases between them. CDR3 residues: CASSLHSRGRRETQYF. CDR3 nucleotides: TGTGCCAGCAGCTTACACTCTCGGGGCCGGCGAGAGACCCAGTACTTC.

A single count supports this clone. The CDR3 sequence: CATTGVSGNTIYF. The CDR3 region has the DNA TGTGCCACTACAGGGGTCTCTGGAAACACCATATATTTT. The V call is TRBV28, the J call TRBJ1-3; the match to TRBD1 covers 7 bases. The V gene's germline CDR1 is MDHEN and CDR2 SYDVKM. The CDR3 is made up of 13 amino acids. V was clipped by 10 bases and J by 0 bases; unmatched bases: 3.

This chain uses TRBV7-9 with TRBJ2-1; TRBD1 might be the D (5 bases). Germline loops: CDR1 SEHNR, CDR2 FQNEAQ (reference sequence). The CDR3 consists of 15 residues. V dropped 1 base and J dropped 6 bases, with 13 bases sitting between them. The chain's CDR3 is CASSLGTMNPNEQFF. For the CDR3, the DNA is TGTGCCAGCAGCTTAGGGACAATGAATCCCAATGAGCAGTTCTTC.

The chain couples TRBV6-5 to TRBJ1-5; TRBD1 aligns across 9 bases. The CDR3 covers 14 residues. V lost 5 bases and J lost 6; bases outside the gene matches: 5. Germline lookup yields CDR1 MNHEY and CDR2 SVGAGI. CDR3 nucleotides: TGTGCCAGCAGTGCTACGGACAGGGGTCAGCCCCAGCATTTT. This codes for CASSATDRGQPQHF.

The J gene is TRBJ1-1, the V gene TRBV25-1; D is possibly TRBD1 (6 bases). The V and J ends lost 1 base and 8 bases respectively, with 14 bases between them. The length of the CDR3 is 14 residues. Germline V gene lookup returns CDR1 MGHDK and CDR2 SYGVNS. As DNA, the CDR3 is TGTGCCAGCAGTGAATTAGGAGGGGGGGACGAAGCTTTCTTT. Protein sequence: CASSELGGGDEAFF.